The next 30 T cell receptor beta chains were all read from a single sample in a study of T cell responses to AZD1222 COVID-19 vaccine. Measured with immunoSEQ multiplex PCR; TCRdb has only the in-frame clones, and not every one. Found here are some 140,000 clones, less than 95% of them singletons; the top ten hold around 2.7%. The starting material was peripheral blood, obtained on day 0 of AZD1222 vaccination. The receptors come from an adult in good health.

J is TRBJ1-2 and V is TRBV28, with D possibly being TRBD1 (5 bases). Between the trimmed V and J ends, which lost 3 bases and 1 base, there was a span of 12 bases. This CDR3 has 15 residues. Germline-derived CDR1 and CDR2 are MDHEN and SYDVKM. The chain's CDR3 is CASSLLAGYNYGYTF. As DNA, the CDR3 is TGTGCCAGCAGTTTGCTTGCAGGGTATAACTATGGCTACACCTTC.

The rearrangement links TRBV7-2 to TRBJ2-5, with a tentative D call TRBD1 (6 bases). The germline V gene has CDR1 SGHTA and CDR2 FQGNSA. The V and J ends lost 5 bases and 1 base respectively, with 11 bases between them. The CDR3 loop spans 14 amino acids. DNA of the CDR3: TGTGCCAGCAGCCCACAGGGCAGCCAAGAGACCCAGTACTTC. Translation: CASSPQGSQETQYF. Full variable domain (remainder filled in from reference TRBV7-2 and TRBJ2-5): GAGVSQSPSNKVTEKGKDVELRCDPISGHTALYWYRQSLGQGLEFLIYFQGNSAPDKSGLPSDRFSAERTGGSVSTLTIQRTQQEDSAVYLCASSPQGSQETQYFGPGTRLLVL.

The chain couples TRBV15 to TRBJ2-3; no definite D call. The CDR3 spans 13 residues. Germline V gene lookup returns CDR1 LNHNV and CDR2 YYDKDF (reference sequence). Trimming cost V 1 base and J 4 bases, with 6 bases left between them. CDR3 DNA: TGTGCCACCAGCAGAGGGTTGTCAGATACGCAGTATTTT. Amino acid sequence: CATSRGLSDTQYF.

V and J are TRBV7-9 and TRBJ2-3, with 15 bases identical to TRBD2. V trimming: 5 bases; J trimming: 3 bases; junction bases outside the gene matches: 6. The length of the CDR3 is 17 residues. Germline V gene data show CDR1 as SEHNR and CDR2 as FQNEAQ (reference sequence). CDR3 bases: TGTGCCAGCAGCCCCTGGACTAGCGGGGGGGCAACAGATACGCAGTATTTT. Protein sequence: CASSPWTSGGATDTQYF.

J is TRBJ1-2 and V is TRBV24-1; a possible D gene is TRBD1 (6 bases). Between the trimmed V and J ends, which lost 4 bases and 0 bases, there was a span of 8 bases. This CDR3 spans 14 amino acids. Germline lookup yields CDR1 KGHDR and CDR2 SFDVKD. The CDR3 DNA reads as TGTGCCACCAGTGACTACAGGGCTAACTATGGCTACACCTTC. The encoded protein is CATSDYRANYGYTF.

The rearrangement links TRBV6-6 to TRBJ2-7; TRBD1 is a possible D gene (7 bases). Trimming removed 5 bases from V and 4 bases from J, with 18 bases in between. The CDR3 is 15 amino acids. Germline values: CDR1 MNHNY, CDR2 SVGAGI (reference sequence). In nucleotides, the CDR3 is TGTGCCAGCAGTACGCCAGGGGGACTTCGGTACGAGCAGTACTTC. This encodes CASSTPGGLRYEQYF.

The gene calls are TRBV11-1 and TRBJ2-5, with TRBD1 matching 10 bases. Trimming cost V 5 bases and J 5 bases; bases outside gene matches: 5. Germline CDR1 SGHAT, CDR2 FQDESV (reference sequence). The CDR3 covers 14 residues. The CDR3 region is CASSPDRGRETQYF. The DNA of the CDR3 is TGTGCCAGCAGCCCGGACAGGGGGAGGGAGACCCAGTACTTC.

The chain employs TRBV15 and TRBJ2-7, with D maybe TRBD1 (6 bases). Trimming cost V 2 bases and J 0 bases, with 17 bases left between them. The CDR3 sequence is 17 residues long. Germline CDR1 and CDR2: LNHNV and YYDKDF (reference sequence). CDR3 residues: CATSRTNRAPSSYEQYF. The CDR3 DNA follows: TGTGCCACCAGCAGAACTAACAGGGCTCCGAGCTCCTACGAGCAGTACTTC.

The chain carries TRBV9 and TRBJ2-3, with D perhaps TRBD2 (6 bases). This CDR3 spans 17 amino acids. Germline V gives CDR1 SGDLS, CDR2 YYNGEE. The V end lost 4 bases, the J end lost 5 bases, and 23 bases lay between the germline ends. The CDR3 loop reads CASSLAGGRGAGDTQYF. The CDR3 bases are TGTGCCAGCAGCCTAGCCGGAGGGCGAGGGGCCGGAGATACGCAGTATTTT.

This chain uses TRBV9 with TRBJ2-2; 12 bases align to TRBD1. The germline V gene has CDR1 SGDLS and CDR2 YYNGEE. This CDR3 is built from 14 residues. The V segment lost 5 bases and the J segment 7 bases; nucleotides outside the gene matches: 3. The CDR3 DNA reads TGTGCCAGCAGAGGGACAGGGGGCGTCGGGGAGCTGTTTTTT. Amino acid sequence: CASRGTGGVGELFF.

This chain links TRBV19 with TRBJ2-2; a weak D match, TRBD2 (6 bases). Germline values: CDR1 LNHDA, CDR2 SQIVND (reference sequence). V shed 6 bases and J shed 4 bases, with 15 bases lying between them. The CDR3 has 15 amino acids. In DNA, the CDR3 is TGTGCCAGTAGCCCCGGGAGCCCCTCCACCGGGGAGCTGTTTTTT. Amino acids: CASSPGSPSTGELFF.

The chain joins TRBV7-2 to TRBJ1-2, with D unclear. The germline V and J ends were trimmed by 1 base and 8 bases, with 14 bases remaining between them. This CDR3 has 14 amino acids. Per the germline V gene, CDR1 is SGHTA and CDR2 is FQGNSA. The CDR3: CASSLESRVGGYTF. The CDR3 DNA follows: TGTGCCAGCAGCTTAGAGTCGAGGGTCGGGGGCTACACCTTC.

V and J are TRBV11-3 and TRBJ2-1; possible D gene TRBD2, 5 bases. Trimming pared 5 bases from V and 7 bases from J, leaving 15 bases between. CDR3 size: 14 residues. The germline V gene has CDR1 SGHNT and CDR2 YENEEA. This CDR3 is CASSRALVLNEQFF. For the CDR3, the DNA is TGTGCCAGCAGCCGGGCACTAGTGTTGAATGAGCAGTTCTTC.

This clone showed up just once. V and J are TRBV9 and TRBJ2-7; 8 bases match TRBD2. With V trimmed by 4 bases and J by 2 bases, 5 bases remained unmatched. This CDR3 region has 14 residues. Germline CDR1 reads SGDLS; CDR2 reads YYNGEE. In nucleotides, the CDR3 is TGTGCCAGCAGCTTTAGCGGGGTCCCCTACGAGCAGTACTTC. It translates to CASSFSGVPYEQYF.

V is TRBV20-1 and J is TRBJ1-4; D is uncertain. Germline CDR1 reads DFQATT; CDR2 reads SNEGSKA (reference sequence). CDR3 length equals 13 residues. V was shortened by 3 bases and J by 5 bases, with 10 bases between the two germline ends. The CDR3 spells CSASLHLNEKLFF. CDR3 coding DNA: TGCAGTGCTAGTCTCCATCTGAATGAAAAACTGTTTTTT.

This clone was detected once. This chain links TRBV2 with TRBJ1-1; a weak D match, TRBD1 (6 bases). V was cut by 7 bases and J by 11 bases, with 23 bases left in between. CDR1 is SNHLY and CDR2 is FYNNEI in the germline V gene. The CDR3 totals 14 residues. The CDR3 sequence: CASTERTGSSRAFF. Written as DNA, the CDR3 is TGTGCCAGCACCGAGCGAACAGGGTCATCCCGCGCTTTCTTT.

This clone has only one observation. The chain combines TRBV7-3 with TRBJ2-5, with 7 nucleotides matching TRBD1. The CDR3 is 14 residues long. Germline V gene lookup returns CDR1 SGHTA and CDR2 FQGTGA. J was trimmed by 4 bases and V by 4 bases; bases with no gene match: 6. This CDR3 is CASSYGTAGETQYF. The DNA for the CDR3 is TGTGCCAGCAGCTATGGGACAGCAGGAGAGACCCAGTACTTC.

This chain uses TRBV6-4 with TRBJ2-1; TRBD1 might be the D (6 bases). V shed 3 bases and J shed 6 bases, with 9 bases lying between them. Looked up from germline, CDR1 is MRHNA and CDR2 is SNTAGT. This CDR3 spans 13 amino acids. The DNA of the CDR3 is TGTGCCAGCAGTGAGACAGGTACCAATGAGCAGTTCTTC. Amino acids: CASSETGTNEQFF.

The rearrangement links TRBV6-4 to TRBJ2-1; D might be TRBD2 (6 bases). Trimming took off 4 bases at V and 3 bases at J, with 16 bases between the two ends. The length of the CDR3 is 16 residues. Germline V gene data show CDR1 as MRHNA and CDR2 as SNTAGT. This chain's CDR3 is CASSGTGSSDYNEQFF. The CDR3 DNA sequence: TGTGCCAGCAGTGGTACCGGGAGCTCGGACTACAATGAGCAGTTCTTC.

The V gene is TRBV5-4, the J gene TRBJ2-5, with D perhaps being TRBD1 or TRBD2 (5 bases each). Germline V gene lookup returns CDR1 SGHNT and CDR2 YYREEE (reference sequence). Trimming removed 4 bases at V and 7 bases at J, with 11 bases between. The CDR3 has 12 amino acids. CDR3: CASSRDPSTQYF. The CDR3 DNA reads as TGTGCCAGCAGCCGGGACCCTTCGACCCAGTACTTC.

This chain connects TRBV6-6 to TRBJ2-1; TRBD1 might be the D (6 bases). The CDR3 is made up of 12 amino acids. CDR1 is MNHNY, CDR2 SVGAGI, per germline (reference sequence). The germline V and J ends were trimmed by 2 bases and 10 bases, with 9 bases remaining between them. The CDR3 DNA is TGTGCCAGCAGTTACAAGGACAGCGAGCAGTTCTTC. Protein sequence: CASSYKDSEQFF.

V gene TRBV10-3 combines with J gene TRBJ2-1; no clear D gene. Germline CDR1 ENHRY, CDR2 SYGVKD. V lost 2 bases and J 7 bases, leaving 3 bases between the germline ends. This CDR3 spans 11 amino acids. CDR3 in amino acids: CAISEQNEQFF. DNA of the CDR3: TGTGCCATCAGTGAGCAGAATGAGCAGTTCTTC.

This clone was recorded once. The chain has TRBV6-5 and TRBJ1-5; weak D call: TRBD1 (6 bases). Germline CDR1 and CDR2: MNHEY and SVGAGI. The CDR3 is 13 amino acids. V was pared by 5 bases and J by 5 bases, with 10 bases between. CDR3 sequence (DNA): TGTGCCAGCAGTAAACAGGGCGATCAGCCCCAGCATTTT. The encoded protein is CASSKQGDQPQHF.

This rearrangement joins TRBV6-5 to TRBJ2-1, with 10 positions matching TRBD2. The V gene end was trimmed by 10 bases and the J gene end by 7 bases; junction bases not matched to a gene: 10. Germline-derived CDR1 and CDR2 are MNHEY and SVGAGI. There are 14 residues in the CDR3. CDR3 in DNA: TGTGCCATCTCAGCGGGAGGGCCGGGTAATGAGCAGTTCTTC. Translation gives CAISAGGPGNEQFF.

The rearrangement links TRBV7-3 to TRBJ2-3; D perhaps matches TRBD2 (5 bases). The CDR3 runs to 14 residues. Germline lookup yields CDR1 SGHTA and CDR2 FQGTGA. The V end lost 2 bases, the J end lost 1 base, and 7 bases lay between the germline ends. CDR3 residues: CASSLGRGTDTQYF. The CDR3 bases are TGTGCCAGCAGCTTAGGGCGGGGCACAGATACGCAGTATTTT.

This clone occurred once. This chain connects TRBV5-1 to TRBJ2-7; TRBD2 is a possible D gene (6 bases). CDR1 is SGHRS and CDR2 is YFSETQ in the germline V gene. Trimming stripped 0 bases from V and 3 bases from J, with 16 bases between. CDR3 length equals 16 residues. The CDR3 loop is CASSLAGGATVYEQYF. In DNA, the CDR3 is TGCGCCAGCAGCTTGGCCGGGGGAGCGACGGTCTACGAGCAGTACTTC.

The chain has TRBV29-1 and TRBJ1-1, with D possibly matching TRBD1 (6 bases). V lost 7 bases, J lost 2 bases, and 11 bases lay in between. The CDR3 totals 12 residues. Per germline, CDR1 SQVTM and CDR2 ANQGSEA. CDR3 residues: CSAGQINTEAFF. The CDR3 DNA follows: TGCAGCGCCGGACAGATTAACACTGAAGCTTTCTTT.

The CDR3 here is CASSFKQRQETQYF. In DNA, the CDR3 is TGTGCCAGCAGTTTCAAACAGCGCCAAGAGACCCAGTACTTC. The chain recombines TRBV28 with TRBJ2-5; no reliable D call. The germline V and J ends were trimmed by 3 bases and 1 base, with 9 bases remaining between them. This CDR3 contains 14 residues. The germline gives CDR1 MDHEN, CDR2 SYDVKM.

This clone was detected once. The chain employs TRBV3-1 (or the pseudogene TRBV3-2) and TRBJ2-7, with D tentatively TRBD2 (6 bases). V was shortened by 0 bases and J by 4 bases, with 13 bases between the two germline ends. The germline V gene has CDR1 LGHDT and CDR2 YNNKEL (reference sequence). This CDR3 comprises 15 residues. The CDR3 nucleotides read TGTGCCAGCAGCCAAGAGCGGGATTTAAGGTACGAGCAGTACTTC. Translation gives CASSQERDLRYEQYF.

The V gene is TRBV6-1, the J gene TRBJ2-3; D not certain. Deletions cut 3 bases from V and 0 bases from J, with 16 bases between. Per germline, CDR1 MNHNS and CDR2 SASEGT. The CDR3 is made up of 17 amino acids. CDR3 in amino acids: CASSELNWQSSTDTQYF. The CDR3, as DNA: TGTGCCAGCAGTGAGCTCAACTGGCAGTCTAGCACAGATACGCAGTATTTT.